The rows below give T cell receptor beta chains drawn from one sample of a study of cytomegalovirus exposure and HLA in healthy donors. The method was immunoSEQ multiplex PCR; TCRdb's version includes in-frame clones alone and lacks a portion of them. This sample has 90,000 to 120,000 clones, with approximately 80% found just once. Sequenced material: PBMCs. These TCRs come from a woman in her late teens or twenties in good health and CMV-seropositive. CDR3s include the opening cysteine and the closing phenylalanine or tryptophan. Each record gives: clone size, V gene, D gene, J gene, CDR3 protein, CDR3 DNA. The D gene is left open where the match is weak. The size of a clone is reported for some rows only, either as once, few or many, or as a class for expanded clones.

clone size: .; V gene: TRBV7-9; D gene: .; J gene: TRBJ2-3; CDR3 protein: CASSLGAGDTQYF; CDR3 DNA: TGTGCCAGCAGCTTGGGAGCGGGAGATACGCAGTATTTT
clone size: .; V gene: TRBV2; D gene: .; J gene: TRBJ2-5; CDR3 protein: CASKRDGGETQYF; CDR3 DNA: TGTGCCAGCAAACGGGACGGAGGGGAGACCCAGTACTTC
clone size: few; V gene: TRBV21-1; D gene: .; J gene: TRBJ1-3; CDR3 protein: CASSKWDGTGRNTIYF; CDR3 DNA: TGTGCCAGCAGCAAATGGGACGGGACAGGGAGGAACACCATATATTTT
clone size: .; V gene: TRBV19; D gene: .; J gene: TRBJ1-5; CDR3 protein: CASRSGYSNQPQHF; CDR3 DNA: TGTGCCAGTAGATCGGGGTATAGCAATCAGCCCCAGCATTTT
clone size: .; V gene: TRBV6-5; D gene: .; J gene: TRBJ1-1; CDR3 protein: CAISRGRDTEAFF; CDR3 DNA: TGTGCCATTAGCAGGGGACGTGACACTGAAGCTTTCTTT
clone size: .; V gene: TRBV2; D gene: .; J gene: TRBJ2-1; CDR3 protein: CASSGAETYNEQFF; CDR3 DNA: TGTGCCAGCAGTGGAGCGGAGACTTACAATGAGCAGTTCTTC
clone size: .; V gene: TRBV21-1; D gene: .; J gene: TRBJ1-2; CDR3 protein: CASSPAEEDYGYTF; CDR3 DNA: TGTGCCAGCAGCCCCGCCGAGGAGGACTATGGCTACACCTTC
clone size: .; V gene: TRBV7-3; D gene: .; J gene: TRBJ1-2; CDR3 protein: CASSLSPVGGAGGYTF; CDR3 DNA: TGTGCCAGCAGCTTATCCCCTGTGGGGGGGGCGGGAGGCTACACCTTC
clone size: .; V gene: TRBV7-3; D gene: .; J gene: TRBJ2-3; CDR3 protein: CASSLRLASTDTQYF; CDR3 DNA: TGTGCCAGCAGCTTACGCCTAGCGAGCACAGATACGCAGTATTTT
clone size: .; V gene: TRBV7-3; D gene: TRBD2; J gene: TRBJ2-1; CDR3 protein: CASSPQLAGSSYNEQFF; CDR3 DNA: TGTGCCAGCAGCCCCCAACTAGCGGGGAGCTCCTACAATGAGCAGTTCTTC
clone size: .; V gene: TRBV10-3; D gene: .; J gene: TRBJ2-2; CDR3 protein: CAIGTTTSGELFF; CDR3 DNA: TGTGCCATCGGGACAACCACATCGGGGGAGCTGTTTTTT
clone size: few; V gene: TRBV28; D gene: .; J gene: TRBJ1-1; CDR3 protein: CASHSPIGTEAFF; CDR3 DNA: TGTGCCAGCCACAGTCCCATTGGGACTGAAGCTTTCTTT
clone size: .; V gene: TRBV4-1; D gene: .; J gene: TRBJ2-7; CDR3 protein: CASSQYLQGTYEQYF; CDR3 DNA: TGCGCCAGCAGCCAATACCTACAGGGTACCTACGAGCAGTACTTC
clone size: few; V gene: TRBV14; D gene: TRBD1; J gene: TRBJ2-7; CDR3 protein: CASSQVPGQGYSYEQYF; CDR3 DNA: TGTGCCAGCAGCCAAGTACCGGGACAGGGGTATTCCTACGAGCAGTACTTC
clone size: few; V gene: TRBV5-1; D gene: .; J gene: TRBJ2-3; CDR3 protein: CASSYLMQGQSTDTQYF; CDR3 DNA: TGCGCCAGCAGCTATCTCATGCAAGGACAGAGCACAGATACGCAGTATTTT
clone size: .; V gene: TRBV7-9; D gene: .; J gene: TRBJ2-2; CDR3 protein: CASSLTAAFGELFF; CDR3 DNA: TGTGCCAGCAGCTTGACGGCGGCTTTCGGGGAGCTGTTTTTT
clone size: few; V gene: TRBV28; D gene: TRBD1; J gene: TRBJ2-7; CDR3 protein: CASRGTGTGNPYEQYF; CDR3 DNA: TGTGCCAGCAGGGGGACCGGGACAGGGAATCCCTACGAGCAGTACTTC
clone size: .; V gene: TRBV30; D gene: .; J gene: TRBJ2-1; CDR3 protein: CASSVSYNEQFF; CDR3 DNA: TGTGCCAGTAGCGTCTCCTACAATGAGCAGTTCTTC
clone size: once; V gene: TRBV25-1; D gene: TRBD2; J gene: TRBJ2-1; CDR3 protein: CASSESLAGANNYNEQFF; CDR3 DNA: TGTGCCAGCAGTGAATCACTAGCGGGAGCTAATAACTACAATGAGCAGTTCTTC
clone size: few; V gene: TRBV5-1; D gene: TRBD1; J gene: TRBJ2-7; CDR3 protein: CASSLRFPTGGSEQYF; CDR3 DNA: TGCGCCAGCAGCTTGCGGTTCCCGACAGGGGGAAGCGAGCAGTACTTC
clone size: .; V gene: TRBV2; D gene: .; J gene: TRBJ2-7; CDR3 protein: CASIVGAESYEQYF; CDR3 DNA: TGTGCCAGCATAGTGGGAGCCGAGTCCTACGAGCAGTACTTC
clone size: .; V gene: TRBV5-1; D gene: .; J gene: TRBJ2-3; CDR3 protein: CASSSDSSYTDTQYF; CDR3 DNA: TGCGCCAGCAGCTCGGACAGTTCCTACACAGATACGCAGTATTTT
clone size: .; V gene: TRBV30; D gene: .; J gene: TRBJ2-7; CDR3 protein: CAWTRHYEQYF; CDR3 DNA: TGTGCCTGGACCAGACACTACGAGCAGTACTTC
clone size: .; V gene: TRBV28; D gene: .; J gene: TRBJ1-2; CDR3 protein: CASSFGRGNGYTF; CDR3 DNA: TGTGCCAGCAGTTTCGGCAGAGGAAATGGCTACACCTTC
clone size: .; V gene: TRBV28; D gene: .; J gene: TRBJ1-4; CDR3 protein: CASQPQGGGGKLFF; CDR3 DNA: TGTGCCAGCCAACCTCAGGGAGGTGGCGGAAAACTGTTTTTT
clone size: .; V gene: TRBV28; D gene: .; J gene: TRBJ1-5; CDR3 protein: CASTSEPRGSPQHF; CDR3 DNA: TGTGCCAGCACTTCTGAGCCCCGAGGATCGCCCCAGCATTTT
clone size: .; V gene: TRBV5-1; D gene: TRBD1; J gene: TRBJ2-1; CDR3 protein: CASSRWTGPENEQFF; CDR3 DNA: TGCGCCAGCAGCCGCTGGACAGGGCCTGAGAATGAGCAGTTCTTC
clone size: .; V gene: TRBV5-8; D gene: TRBD1; J gene: TRBJ2-7; CDR3 protein: CASSRTGQGGRQQYF; CDR3 DNA: TGTGCCAGCAGCCGAACGGGACAGGGGGGACGTCAGCAGTACTTC
clone size: once; V gene: TRBV5-4; D gene: TRBD2; J gene: TRBJ2-1; CDR3 protein: CASSLLGGGAYNEQFF; CDR3 DNA: TGTGCCAGCAGCTTGTTAGGCGGGGGGGCCTACAATGAGCAGTTCTTC
clone size: .; V gene: TRBV4-1; D gene: .; J gene: TRBJ1-1; CDR3 protein: CASSQRWNTEAFF; CDR3 DNA: TGCGCCAGCAGCCAACGGTGGAACACTGAAGCTTTCTTT
clone size: .; V gene: TRBV5-4; D gene: .; J gene: TRBJ2-7; CDR3 protein: CASSLGYEQYF; CDR3 DNA: TGTGCCAGCAGCCTCGGCTACGAGCAGTACTTC
clone size: .; V gene: TRBV9; D gene: .; J gene: TRBJ1-2; CDR3 protein: CASSGSAVLSNYGYTF; CDR3 DNA: TGTGCCAGCAGCGGTAGCGCCGTCCTGTCTAACTATGGCTACACCTTC
clone size: .; V gene: TRBV7-7; D gene: .; J gene: TRBJ2-3; CDR3 protein: CASSSLSPADTQYF; CDR3 DNA: TGTGCTAGCAGCTCCTTAAGCCCTGCTGATACGCAGTATTTT
clone size: .; V gene: TRBV28; D gene: TRBD1; J gene: TRBJ1-1; CDR3 protein: CASSFTGGANTEAFF; CDR3 DNA: TGTGCCAGCAGTTTTACAGGGGGAGCGAACACTGAAGCTTTCTTT
clone size: .; V gene: TRBV5-1; D gene: TRBD1; J gene: TRBJ2-2; CDR3 protein: CASSWQGDPNTGELFF; CDR3 DNA: TGCGCCAGCAGCTGGCAGGGGGACCCGAACACCGGGGAGCTGTTTTTT
clone size: few; V gene: TRBV9; D gene: .; J gene: TRBJ1-1; CDR3 protein: CASSLLANTEAFF; CDR3 DNA: TGTGCCAGCAGCTTGTTGGCGAACACTGAAGCTTTCTTT
clone size: .; V gene: TRBV13; D gene: .; J gene: TRBJ2-4; CDR3 protein: CASSPRGSQNIQYF; CDR3 DNA: TGTGCCAGCAGCCCTAGAGGCAGTCAAAACATTCAGTACTTC
clone size: .; V gene: TRBV7-6; D gene: .; J gene: TRBJ2-3; CDR3 protein: CASTGGGTQYF; CDR3 DNA: TGTGCCAGCACCGGAGGAGGTACGCAGTATTTT
clone size: .; V gene: TRBV2; D gene: TRBD2; J gene: TRBJ2-2; CDR3 protein: CATREGIDTGELFF; CDR3 DNA: TGTGCCACCCGGGAGGGGATAGACACCGGGGAGCTGTTTTTT
clone size: .; V gene: TRBV7-3; D gene: .; J gene: TRBJ2-1; CDR3 protein: CASSPPGWNEQFF; CDR3 DNA: TGTGCCAGCAGCCCCCCGGGGTGGAATGAGCAGTTCTTC
clone size: few; V gene: TRBV28; D gene: TRBD2; J gene: TRBJ2-1; CDR3 protein: CASGSGGGSYNEQFF; CDR3 DNA: TGTGCCAGCGGCTCCGGCGGGGGCTCCTACAATGAGCAGTTCTTC
clone size: .; V gene: TRBV2; D gene: TRBD1; J gene: TRBJ2-7; CDR3 protein: CAIGRDRGPYEQYF; CDR3 DNA: TGTGCCATCGGCCGGGACAGGGGACCCTACGAGCAGTACTTC
clone size: .; V gene: TRBV2; D gene: TRBD1; J gene: TRBJ1-1; CDR3 protein: CASRDRVRNTEAFF; CDR3 DNA: TGTGCCAGCAGGGACAGGGTACGTAACACTGAAGCTTTCTTT
clone size: .; V gene: TRBV6-5; D gene: TRBD1; J gene: TRBJ1-2; CDR3 protein: CASSYDRDGYTF; CDR3 DNA: TGTGCCAGCAGTTACGACAGGGATGGCTACACCTTC
clone size: .; V gene: TRBV13; D gene: .; J gene: TRBJ1-1; CDR3 protein: CASSLVSGVNTEAFF; CDR3 DNA: TGTGCCAGCAGCTTAGTCAGCGGGGTGAACACTGAAGCTTTCTTT
clone size: .; V gene: TRBV29-1; D gene: .; J gene: TRBJ2-1; CDR3 protein: CSVFSYNEQFF; CDR3 DNA: TGCAGCGTTTTTAGTTACAATGAGCAGTTCTTC
clone size: .; V gene: TRBV18; D gene: .; J gene: TRBJ1-4; CDR3 protein: CASSPLSSNEKLFF; CDR3 DNA: TGTGCCAGCTCACCACTGAGTTCTAATGAAAAACTGTTTTTT
clone size: .; V gene: TRBV28; D gene: TRBD2; J gene: TRBJ2-1; CDR3 protein: CASSFEQIAGTRVYNEQFF; CDR3 DNA: TGTGCCAGCAGTTTCGAACAAATCGCCGGGACTAGAGTTTACAATGAGCAGTTCTTC
clone size: .; V gene: TRBV29-1; D gene: .; J gene: TRBJ2-7; CDR3 protein: CSVDSTPDSGSHEQYF; CDR3 DNA: TGCAGCGTTGATTCTACTCCGGACAGTGGTTCCCACGAGCAGTACTTC
clone size: once; V gene: TRBV5-1; D gene: .; J gene: TRBJ2-3; CDR3 protein: CASSLVDSLRGTQYF; CDR3 DNA: TGCGCCAGCAGCTTGGTCGACAGCCTCAGGGGTACGCAGTATTTT
clone size: .; V gene: TRBV6-4; D gene: .; J gene: TRBJ1-1; CDR3 protein: CASSPEVGFEAFF; CDR3 DNA: TGTGCCAGCAGTCCTGAGGTCGGGTTCGAAGCTTTCTTT
clone size: few; V gene: TRBV2; D gene: TRBD1; J gene: TRBJ1-5; CDR3 protein: CASSEAAGTGPSQPQHF; CDR3 DNA: TGTGCCAGCAGTGAAGCGGCGGGGACAGGGCCGTCTCAGCCCCAGCATTTT
clone size: .; V gene: TRBV10-3; D gene: TRBD1; J gene: TRBJ1-2; CDR3 protein: CAISESVTGAYGYTF; CDR3 DNA: TGTGCCATCAGTGAGTCGGTAACAGGGGCCTATGGCTACACCTTC
clone size: .; V gene: TRBV7-3; D gene: .; J gene: TRBJ2-3; CDR3 protein: CASSLGASGTSTDTQYF; CDR3 DNA: TGTGCCAGCAGCTTGGGGGCGAGCGGTACTAGCACAGATACGCAGTATTTT
clone size: .; V gene: TRBV9; D gene: .; J gene: TRBJ2-5; CDR3 protein: CASSVIGGNEETQYF; CDR3 DNA: TGTGCCAGCAGCGTGATAGGGGGAAACGAAGAGACCCAGTACTTC